This T cell receptor (beta chain) was profiled in a study of regulatory T cells in long-lasting Graves disease. Study findings and constraints: Compared with new cases, persistent Graves' patients showed reduced TCR diversity.

With iRepertoire HTBI primers and Arm-PCR of CDR3 regions, TCR beta libraries were built. TCRdb reprocessed the multiplex PCR reads with MiXCR, giving one entry per CDR3 protein. The sample carries around 420,000 distinct CDR3 sequences, 15% to 18% recorded once. In its sample, this clonotype was seen many times. What it binds is not known. Time point indicated: newly diagnosed GD, antithyroid drugs for less than 3 months. From PBMCs, RNA was extracted and then used to make the TCR library. The TCR sequence derives from a female donor with Graves disease. The sample in question was peripheral blood mononuclear cells (PBMCs), obtained at new diagnosis, from a patient treated with antithyroid drugs.

The CDR3 region is CASKVGRVSTDTQYF. CDR3 bases: TGTGCCAGCAAGGTTGGTCGGGTGAGCACAGATACGCAGTATTTT. The chain joins TRBV6-1 to TRBJ2-3; D not certain. Germline CDR1 MNHNS, CDR2 SASEGT. The CDR3 sequence is 15 residues long. V dropped 7 bases and J dropped 0 bases, with 14 bases sitting between them.